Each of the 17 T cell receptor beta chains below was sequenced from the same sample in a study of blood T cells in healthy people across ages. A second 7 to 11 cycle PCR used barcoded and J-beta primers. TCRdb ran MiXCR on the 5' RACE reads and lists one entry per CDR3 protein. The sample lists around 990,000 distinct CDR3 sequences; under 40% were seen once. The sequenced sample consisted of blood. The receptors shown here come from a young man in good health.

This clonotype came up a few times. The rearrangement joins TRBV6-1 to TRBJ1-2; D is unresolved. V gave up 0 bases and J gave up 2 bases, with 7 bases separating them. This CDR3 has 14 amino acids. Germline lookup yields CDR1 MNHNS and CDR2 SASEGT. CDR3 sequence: CASSEASPNYGYTF. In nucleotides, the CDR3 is TGTGCCAGCAGTGAAGCGAGTCCCAACTATGGCTACACCTTC.

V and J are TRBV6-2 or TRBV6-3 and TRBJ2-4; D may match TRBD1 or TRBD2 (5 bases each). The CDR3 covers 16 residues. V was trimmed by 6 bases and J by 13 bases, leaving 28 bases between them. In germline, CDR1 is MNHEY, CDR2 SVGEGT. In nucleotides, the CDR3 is TGTGCCAGCAGCAAGGGACGGGGCCCATTCTCCAATGAGCAGTACTTC. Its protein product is CASSKGRGPFSNEQYF.

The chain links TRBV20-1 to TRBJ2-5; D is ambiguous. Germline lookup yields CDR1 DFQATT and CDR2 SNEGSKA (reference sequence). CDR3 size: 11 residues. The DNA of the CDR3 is TGCAGCCCCAGACCCAGGGAGACCCAGTACTTC. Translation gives CSPRPRETQYF.

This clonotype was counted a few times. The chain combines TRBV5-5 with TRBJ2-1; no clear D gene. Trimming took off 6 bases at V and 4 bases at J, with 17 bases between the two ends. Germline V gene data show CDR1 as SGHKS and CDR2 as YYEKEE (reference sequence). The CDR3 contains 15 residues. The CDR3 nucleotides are TGTGCCAGCACCCCGCGAGGTGGGTCTTACAATGAGCAGTTCTTC. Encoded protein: CASTPRGGSYNEQFF.

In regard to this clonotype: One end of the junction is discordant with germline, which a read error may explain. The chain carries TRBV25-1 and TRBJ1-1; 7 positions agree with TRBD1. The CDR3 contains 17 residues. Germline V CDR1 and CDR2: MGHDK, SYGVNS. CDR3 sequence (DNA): TGTGCCAACAGTGAATATAAAGGGGGACAGCCGAACACTGAAGCTTTCTTT. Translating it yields CANSEYKGGQPNTEAFF.

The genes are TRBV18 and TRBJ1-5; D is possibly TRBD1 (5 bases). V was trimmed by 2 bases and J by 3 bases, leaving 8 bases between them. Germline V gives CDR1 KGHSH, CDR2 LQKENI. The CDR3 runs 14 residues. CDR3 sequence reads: CASSPDSFNQPQHF. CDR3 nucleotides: TGTGCCAGCTCACCAGACAGTTTCAATCAGCCCCAGCATTTT.

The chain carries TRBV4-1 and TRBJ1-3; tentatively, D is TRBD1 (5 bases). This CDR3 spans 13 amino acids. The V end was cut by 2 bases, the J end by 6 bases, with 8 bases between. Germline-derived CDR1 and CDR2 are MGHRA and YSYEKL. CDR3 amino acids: CASSQTGQNTIYF. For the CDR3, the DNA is TGCGCCAGCAGCCAAACGGGGCAAAACACCATATATTTT.

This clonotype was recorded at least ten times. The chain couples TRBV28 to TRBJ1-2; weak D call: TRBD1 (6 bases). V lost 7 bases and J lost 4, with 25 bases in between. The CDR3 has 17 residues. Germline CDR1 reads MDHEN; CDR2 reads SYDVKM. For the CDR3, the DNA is TGTGCCAGCACCATTCCGCGGGCGGACAGTAACTTCTATGGCTACACCTTC. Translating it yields CASTIPRADSNFYGYTF.

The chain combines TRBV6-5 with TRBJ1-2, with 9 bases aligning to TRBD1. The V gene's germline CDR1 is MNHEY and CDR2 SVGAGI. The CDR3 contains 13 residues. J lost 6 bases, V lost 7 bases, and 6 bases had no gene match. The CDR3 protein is CASTPGQGHGYTF. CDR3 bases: TGTGCCAGCACGCCGGGACAGGGTCATGGCTACACCTTC.

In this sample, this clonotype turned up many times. CDR3 protein: CASSLSTAYGYTF. The CDR3 DNA reads TGTGCCAGCAGTTTATCTACCGCCTATGGCTACACCTTC. The chain recombines TRBV12-3 or TRBV12-4 with TRBJ1-2; D remains ambiguous. V shed 2 bases and J shed 4 bases, with 8 bases lying between them. There are 13 residues in the CDR3.

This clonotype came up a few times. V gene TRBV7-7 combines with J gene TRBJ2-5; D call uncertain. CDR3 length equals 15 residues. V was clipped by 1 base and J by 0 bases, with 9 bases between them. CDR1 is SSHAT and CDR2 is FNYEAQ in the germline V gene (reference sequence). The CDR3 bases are TGTGCCAGCAGCTTAGGAAGACGGAACCAAGAGACCCAGTACTTC. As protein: CASSLGRRNQETQYF.

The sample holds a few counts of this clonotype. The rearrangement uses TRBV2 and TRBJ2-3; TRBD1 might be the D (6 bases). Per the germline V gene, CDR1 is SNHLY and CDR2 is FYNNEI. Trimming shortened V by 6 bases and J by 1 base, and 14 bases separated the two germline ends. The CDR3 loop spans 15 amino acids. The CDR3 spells CASRPDRSGTDTQYF. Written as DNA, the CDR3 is TGTGCCAGCAGGCCCGACAGGTCGGGCACAGATACGCAGTATTTT.

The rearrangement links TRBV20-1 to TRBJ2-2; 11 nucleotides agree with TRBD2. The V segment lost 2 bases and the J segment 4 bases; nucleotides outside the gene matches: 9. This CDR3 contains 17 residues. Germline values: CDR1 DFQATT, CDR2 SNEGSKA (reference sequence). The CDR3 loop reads CSARLKALAGATGELFF. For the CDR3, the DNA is TGCAGTGCTAGACTCAAAGCACTAGCGGGAGCCACCGGGGAGCTGTTTTTT.

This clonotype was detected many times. The CDR3 DNA follows: TGTGCCAGCAGTTGGGCTAGCGGGGTCACAGATACGCAGTATTTT. It is translated as CASSWASGVTDTQYF. V and J are TRBV6-5 and TRBJ2-3; 9 bases are a match to TRBD2. Losses at the gene ends were 4 bases for V and 2 bases for J; bases not matched to a gene: 4. CDR1 and CDR2 (germline): MNHEY, SVGAGI. CDR3 length: 15 amino acids.

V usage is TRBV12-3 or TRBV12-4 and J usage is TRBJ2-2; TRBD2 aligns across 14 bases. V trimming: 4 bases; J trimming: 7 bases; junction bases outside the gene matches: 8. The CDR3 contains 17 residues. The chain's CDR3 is CASSSRLAGGHGGELFF. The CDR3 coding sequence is TGTGCCAGCAGTTCCCGACTAGCGGGGGGGCATGGCGGGGAGCTGTTTTTT.

CDR3 protein: CASLPGGGNSPLHF. CDR3 nucleotide sequence: TGTGCCAGCTTGCCAGGCGGGGGGAATTCACCCCTCCACTTT. The J gene is TRBJ1-6, the V gene TRBV7-2; D possibly corresponds to TRBD1 (5 bases). This CDR3 region has 14 residues. V lost 8 bases, J lost 7 bases, and 15 bases lay in between. CDR1 and CDR2 from the germline V gene are SGHTA and FQGNSA.

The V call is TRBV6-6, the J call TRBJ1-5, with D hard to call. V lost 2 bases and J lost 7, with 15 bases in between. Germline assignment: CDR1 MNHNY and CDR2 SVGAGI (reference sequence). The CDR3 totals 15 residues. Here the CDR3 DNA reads TGTGCCAGCAGTTACGAGGGAGGTGGTTACCAGCCCCAGCATTTT. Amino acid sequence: CASSYEGGGYQPQHF.